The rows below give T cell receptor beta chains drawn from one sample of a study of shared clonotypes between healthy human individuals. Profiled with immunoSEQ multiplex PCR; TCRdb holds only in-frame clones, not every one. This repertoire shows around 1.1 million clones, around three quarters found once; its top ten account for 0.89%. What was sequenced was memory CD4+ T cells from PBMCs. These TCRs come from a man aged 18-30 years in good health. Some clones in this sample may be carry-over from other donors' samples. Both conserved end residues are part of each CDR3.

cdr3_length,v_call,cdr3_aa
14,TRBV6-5,CASGYRDSLYGYTF
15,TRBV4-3,CASSPSLSGANVLTF
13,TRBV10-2,CASSEVPDQPQHF
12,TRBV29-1,CSAYFRGTEAFF
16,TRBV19,CASSILGGTGVYEQYF
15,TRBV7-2,CASSPSPGQGISYTF
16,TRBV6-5,CASSYGVGQHAYEQYF
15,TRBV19,CASTPLGGINTEAFF
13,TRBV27,CASTSGRRYEQYF
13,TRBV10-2,CASRGQLNYGYTF
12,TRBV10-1,CASSESQGTQYF
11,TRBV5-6,CASSNRGGYTF
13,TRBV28,CASSHRMNTEAFF
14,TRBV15,CATSRDPSTDTQYF
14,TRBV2,CASSVQQGRTEAFF
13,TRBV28,CASTRQVNSPLHF
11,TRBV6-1,CASSEASGAFF
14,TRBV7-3,CASSLTRRTDTQYF
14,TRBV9,CASSVDRVPGELFF
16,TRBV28,CASMGGRAGVMETQYF
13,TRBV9,CASSVEHGGGAFF
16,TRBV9,CASSRSRAGGYNEQFF
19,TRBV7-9,CASSSSGFAGGDTYNEQFF
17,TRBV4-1,CASSQGPIEYSNQPQHF
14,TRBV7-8,CASSTRQGANTIYF
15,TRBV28,CASSTLGLRNQPQHF
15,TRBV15,CATSRDWDRGNIQYF
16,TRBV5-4,CASRQGGERGRDTQYF
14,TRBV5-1,CASSPSGTYNEQFF
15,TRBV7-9,CASSSTTGNKEPQHF
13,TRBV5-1,CASSLAGGQPQHF
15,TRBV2,CASVRGLAGTDTQYF
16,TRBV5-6,CASSSAHQRSYNEQFF
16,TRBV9,CASSVDLGANTDTQYF
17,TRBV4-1,CASSQPVQSRSSYEQYF
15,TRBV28,CASSLTGGGEGGYTF
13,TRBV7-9,CASSLFQGDGYTF
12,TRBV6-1,CASSGWEGGYTF
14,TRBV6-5,CASSYSGQGGEQYF
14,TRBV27,CASSLVQGASEQYF
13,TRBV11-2,CASSLENGDTQYF
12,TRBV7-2,CASSLTVGTQYF